This TCR beta chain is from a study of neurological immune-mediated disorders. Germline CDR1 and CDR2: ENHRY and SYGVKD. J gave up 6 bases and V 3 bases, and 6 bases lay outside the gene matches. The CDR3 runs to 15 residues. A 10-nucleotide random UMI tagged transcripts in template-switch 5'RACE cDNA synthesis. In TCRdb, the 5' RACE reads were re-called with MiXCR into one record per CDR3 protein. The table lists more than 100,000 distinct CDR3 sequences, 9.5% to 14% of them singletons. Specified time point: longitudinal time-point 3. This clonotype was found many times. The rearrangement uses TRBV10-3 and TRBJ2-3, with 10 positions matching TRBD1. The specimen sequenced was PBMCs. The clonotype originates from a female donor with HTLV-1-associated myelopathy (HAM/TSP). The CDR3 DNA reads TGTGCCATCAGTGACCGGGACAGGGGCCTCGATACGCAGTATTTT. It yields the protein CAISDRDRGLDTQYF.